What follows are 2 T cell receptor beta chains derived from one specimen sequenced in a study of cytomegalovirus exposure and HLA in healthy donors. 60 Vbeta and 13 Jbeta primers were used in PCR. Sequenced by immunoSEQ multiplex PCR; TCRdb stores in-frame clones only, minus some. Of 150,000 to 200,000 clones in the sample, roughly four fifths were seen once. Sequenced sample: PBMCs. These receptors all stem from a woman aged 30 to 39 in good health and CMV-seropositive.

The genes are TRBV10-3 and TRBJ1-5; tentatively, D is TRBD1 (6 bases). From germline, CDR1 is ENHRY and CDR2 SYGVKD. The V end lost 1 base, the J end lost 10 bases, and 8 bases lay between the germline ends. The CDR3 covers 12 residues. Here the CDR3 DNA reads TGTGCCATCAGTGAGTTACAGGGTCCCCAGCATTTT. Its translation: CAISELQGPQHF.

The chain links TRBV5-1 to TRBJ2-2, with 11 bases matching TRBD2. The CDR3 sequence is 18 residues long. Losses at the gene ends were 0 bases for V and 1 base for J; bases not matched to a gene: 5. Looked up from germline, CDR1 is SGHRS and CDR2 is YFSETQ. The CDR3 DNA reads TGCGCCAGCAGCTTGGGACTAGCGGGAACTTGGAACACCGGGGAGCTGTTTTTT. Residues: CASSLGLAGTWNTGELFF.